This record concerns one T cell receptor (beta chain) sequence. These data originate in a study of T cells in tuberculosis. Overall study context: This South African cohort compared adolescents with or without latent tuberculosis against adults with active tuberculosis.

Measured with immunoSEQ multiplex PCR; TCRdb has only the in-frame clones, and not every one. Here the sample spans about 22,000 clones, almost 97% being singletons. The source is a donor between 10 and 35 years old with latent tuberculosis or without tuberculosis infection. Sequenced sample: PBMCs.

The DNA of the CDR3 is TGTGCCACCAGCCCCCCCCGCAGAAAAGAGACCCAGTACTTC. The encoded protein is CATSPPRRKETQYF. This rearrangement joins TRBV15 to TRBJ2-5; D is unresolved. Trimming took off 5 bases at V and 3 bases at J, with 13 bases between the two ends. This CDR3 has 14 residues. Germline CDR1 LNHNV, CDR2 YYDKDF (reference sequence).